The entry that follows covers one T cell receptor beta chain sequence. Which antigen it targets is not known. Per-base quality was not reported, and no clone a single base away is much larger than it. Participants in the prospective study were aged about 18 to 90 years, lived in about two dozen United States geographic areas, and enrolled through a virtual design. In the prospective study, cohorts were assigned on the basis of participant-reported clinical history obtained from a screening survey and a study questionnaire. Each participant in the prospective study had whole blood, serum and a nasopharyngeal or oropharyngeal swab collected by mobile phlebotomists. Participants in the prospective study had the option to provide additional blood draws and questionnaires over a 2-month period. Prospective study blood samples were shipped either frozen or at room temperature before DNA extraction. These data belong to a study of blood T cell repertoires in COVID-19 (dated by TCRdb to the early 2020s). For the study in its entirety: Collaborator samples came from the United States, Italy and Spain and covered acute and convalescent phases of COVID-19. The material from the prospective study consisted of cDNA or gDNA derived from T cells, B-cell-depleted T cells, or PBMCs. Deeply sampled blood TCRbeta repertoires from subjects exposed to, actively infected with, or recovered from COVID-19 were included in the dataset. The repertoires were released in a freely available public database meant as a resource for research on the immune response to SARS-CoV-2. Samples were obtained from the ongoing ImmuneRACE study (first 160 participants) and from 1,000 to 1,500 subjects provided by 6 global collaborators. A de-identified subject ID, COVID-19 status, age in years and sex were almost always included in the sample metadata. Where HLA class I and class II types were available, the types were taken from metadata supplied by the sample provider, not from assay-based typing. The research as a whole found: The amount of clinical and demographic metadata varied by source and participant and was provided uncurated.

TCRbeta CDR3 regions were amplified from genomic DNA by means of the immunoSEQ Assay, a bias-controlled multiplex PCR. In the original analysis: Within the assay, amplification of reference gene primers was used to estimate how many nucleated cells each sample contained. Sequence reads were collapsed and filtered to measure the absolute abundance of every unique TCRbeta CDR3 rearrangement. Productive Simpson clonality was computed per sample as the square root of Simpson's diversity index over productive rearrangements. This immuneACCESS table, as held by TCRdb, lists in-frame sequences with V and J called but not all clones. Of the missing ones, under half trace to an unresolved V gene in checked studies; the others have no known cause. Clonal size and the V and J genes are those of that table, whereas D and trimming came from the DNA. Present in this sample are about 430,000 clones, roughly 90% of which were seen just once. The ten largest clones take up approximately 1% of the sample.

This clonotype originated in a woman aged 25 to 39 with acute COVID-19. Sequenced material: PBMCs or T cells enriched from blood (not recorded which).

The CDR3 region: CASSLVDLRQGAVQPQHF. The nucleotides are TGTGCCAGCAGCTTAGTTGACCTCAGACAGGGAGCCGTTCAGCCCCAGCATTTT. The sequence is built from TRBV7-9 and TRBJ1-5; 7 central bases correspond to TRBD1. There are 18 amino acids in the CDR3, from cysteine to phenylalanine inclusive. Just CDR3 DNA is preserved here, 54 bases in frame from base 1. From the germline V gene (reference sequence), CDR1 is SEHNR and CDR2 is FQNEAQ. For this chain, trimming is 1 base at the V end and 6 bases at the J end, and the number of junction bases without a gene match is 15.